This TCR beta chain was obtained from a study of shared clonotypes between healthy human individuals. General study points: Memory subsets generally showed smaller estimated richness than naive subsets did. In several donors, around 5% of naive CD4 clonotypes appeared in common.

Libraries were prepared by immunoSEQ multiplex PCR; TCRdb keeps only in-frame clonotypes and omits some of them. In the table there are millions of clones, approximately 93% of which are singletons. Germline values: CDR1 MNHNS, CDR2 SASEGT. CDR3 length: 14 amino acids. Of note for this clone: Antigen unknown. One end of the junction fails to match germline, which may point to a read error.

This rearrangement joins TRBV6-1 to TRBJ2-4, with 14 positions matching TRBD2. The source is a man aged 18 to 30 in good health. Some clones in this sample may be carry-over from other donors' samples. Source material: naive CD4+ T cells from PBMCs. Subset noted: CD45RA+ positively selected. The CDR3 nucleotides read TGTGCCAGCAGTGAGGGACTAGCGGGAGTCAATGGGGACTTC. Translated, it gives CASSEGLAGVNGDF.